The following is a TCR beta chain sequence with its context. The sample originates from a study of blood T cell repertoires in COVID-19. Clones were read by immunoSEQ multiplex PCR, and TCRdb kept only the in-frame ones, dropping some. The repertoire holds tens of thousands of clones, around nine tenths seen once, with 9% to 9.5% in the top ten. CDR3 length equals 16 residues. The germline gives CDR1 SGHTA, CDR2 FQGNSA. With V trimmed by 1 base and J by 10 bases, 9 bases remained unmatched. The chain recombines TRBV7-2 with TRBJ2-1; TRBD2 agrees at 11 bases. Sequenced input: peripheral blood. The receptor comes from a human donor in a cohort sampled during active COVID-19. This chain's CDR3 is CASSLGISGGAGEQFF. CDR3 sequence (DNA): TGTGCCAGCAGCTTAGGCATTAGCGGGGGGGCAGGGGAGCAGTTCTTC.